This TCR beta chain was obtained from a study of blood T cells in healthy people across ages. Study-wide points: Expanded clonotype shifts may have been confounded, as the donors had an unknown CMV status.

Those donating, healthy Caucasian individuals from Russia, were aged about 6 to 100. This clonotype was counted a few times. The antigen remains undetermined. Germline assignment: CDR1 SGHTA and CDR2 FQGTGA. Trimming stripped 3 bases from V and 6 bases from J, with 7 bases between. CDR3 length: 12 amino acids. Using a J-beta primer mix together with a sample-barcoded 5' primer, a second PCR was run for roughly 7 to 11 cycles. MiXCR, applied by TCRdb to the 5' RACE reads, yields one record per CDR3 protein. The table records some 860,000 distinct CDR3 sequences, 45% to 70% of them present only once. The TCR originated in a man aged 35-49 years in good health. The sequenced sample consisted of blood. This chain joins TRBV7-3 and TRBJ2-3; no clear D gene. The CDR3 reads CASSFSDDTQYF. Written as DNA, the CDR3 is TGTGCCAGCAGCTTTAGTGACGATACGCAGTATTTT.